The clone carrying this TCR beta chain was picked up one time. Its target is not known. This record comes from a study of identical twins. Unique molecular identifiers were present on the cDNA, and a universal primer site came from template switching. One entry per CDR3 protein, called by TCRdb with MiXCR from the 5' RACE reads. This table holds 1.5 million to 2 million distinct CDR3 sequences, around 29% found once. Overall study results and limits: Where out-of-frame alpha sequences were twin-shared, they showed excess low generation probability. Whereas memory repertoires showed no such difference, abundant cord blood beta clonotypes carried fewer insertions.

The receptor's source is a newborn girl in good health. The sample consisted of cord blood.

CDR3 DNA sequence: TGTGCCAGTAGTATACAACAGGGGGCGGTCCAGCCCCAGCATTTT. It yields the protein CASSIQQGAVQPQHF. The chain combines TRBV19 with TRBJ1-5, with TRBD1 identical over 9 bases. V lost 2 bases to trimming and J lost 7 bases; unmatched junction nucleotides: 6. The germline V gene has CDR1 LNHDA and CDR2 SQIVND (reference sequence). The CDR3 runs 15 residues.